The 3 T cell receptor beta chains in this list originate from one sample, sequenced in a study of cytomegalovirus exposure and HLA in healthy donors. Assay used: immunoSEQ multiplex PCR; TCRdb lists only in-frame clones, some missing. The sample yields some 110,000 clones, 88% seen once. Sequences were obtained from PBMCs. Source of these receptors: a woman younger than 35 in good health and CMV-seropositive.

This rearrangement joins TRBV29-1 to TRBJ2-7, with a weak D call TRBD1 (6 bases). Deletions cut 8 bases from V and 0 bases from J, with 14 bases between. CDR1 and CDR2 from the germline V gene are SQVTM and ANQGSEA. The CDR3 has 13 amino acids. The CDR3 DNA follows: TGCAGCTTCCAGGACAGTAGCTCCTACGAGCAGTACTTC. It translates to CSFQDSSSYEQYF.

This sequence joins TRBV5-8 and TRBJ2-6; tentative D call: TRBD2 (6 bases). This CDR3 has 14 residues. V dropped 2 bases and J dropped 15 bases, with 18 bases sitting between them. CDR1 SGHTS and CDR2 YDEGEE come from the germline V gene. The CDR3 coding sequence is TGTGCCAGCAGCTTAGATAGGGACTTTAAGGACCTGACTTTC. Residues: CASSLDRDFKDLTF.

The CDR3 region is CASSPPGLAGAKLYNEQFF. CDR3 sequence (DNA): TGTGCCAGCAGCCCACCGGGACTAGCGGGGGCGAAATTATACAATGAGCAGTTCTTC. This chain uses TRBV7-9 with TRBJ2-1, with 14 bases identical to TRBD2. Germline V gene data show CDR1 as SEHNR and CDR2 as FQNEAQ (reference sequence). The CDR3 is made up of 19 amino acids. Trimming at V came to 5 bases and at J to 4 bases, leaving 13 bases not matched to a gene. Complete variable domain (other parts from reference TRBV7-9 and TRBJ2-1): DTGVSQNPRHKITKRGQNVTFRCDPISEHNRLYWYRQTLGQGPEFLTYFQNEAQLEKSRLLSDRFSAERPKGSFSTLEIQRTEQGDSAMYLCASSPPGLAGAKLYNEQFFGPGTRLTVL.